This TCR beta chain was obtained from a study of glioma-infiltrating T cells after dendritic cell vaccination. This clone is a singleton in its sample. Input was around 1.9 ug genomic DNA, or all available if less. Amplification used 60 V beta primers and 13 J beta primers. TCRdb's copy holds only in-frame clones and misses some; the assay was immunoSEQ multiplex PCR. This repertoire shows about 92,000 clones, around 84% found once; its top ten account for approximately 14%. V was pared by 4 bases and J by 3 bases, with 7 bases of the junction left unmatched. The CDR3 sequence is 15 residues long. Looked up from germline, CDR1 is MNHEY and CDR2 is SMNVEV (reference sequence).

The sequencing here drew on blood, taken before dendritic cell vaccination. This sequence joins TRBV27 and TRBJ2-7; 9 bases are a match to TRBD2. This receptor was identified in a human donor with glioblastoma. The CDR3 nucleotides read TGTGCCAGCAGTTCTGTGGGACTAGCAGTCTACGAGCAGTACTTC. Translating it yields CASSSVGLAVYEQYF.